The clone carrying this TCR beta chain was picked up many times. Antigen: not known. This entry comes from a study of Graves' ophthalmopathy and Graves' hyperthyroidism. The study, taken as a whole, reports: Blood was where most expanded thyroid clonotypes above 0.001 frequency also turned up.

Amplification targeted the TCR beta CDR3 regions, with RNA transcripts as the source material. An initial RT-PCR round employing HTBI primers preceded a second-round multiplex PCR. Each CDR3 protein gets one entry after TCRdb re-called the multiplex PCR reads with MiXCR. The sample records hundreds of thousands of distinct CDR3 sequences, about two fifths being singletons. The diagnosis combined clinical symptoms, thyroxine, TRAb, thyroid ultrasound and orbital computed tomography scans. The CDR3 contains 15 residues. The germline gives CDR1 SGHNT, CDR2 YYREEE (reference sequence). V lost 3 bases and J 1 base, leaving 8 bases between the germline ends.

This receptor was taken from an adult man with Graves' ophthalmopathy. Sequenced sample: peripheral blood. The chain couples TRBV5-4 to TRBJ2-6; D remains unclear. The CDR3 DNA is TGTGCCAGCAGCTACGGAGCGTCTGGGGCCAACGTCCTGACTTTC. Translation: CASSYGASGANVLTF.